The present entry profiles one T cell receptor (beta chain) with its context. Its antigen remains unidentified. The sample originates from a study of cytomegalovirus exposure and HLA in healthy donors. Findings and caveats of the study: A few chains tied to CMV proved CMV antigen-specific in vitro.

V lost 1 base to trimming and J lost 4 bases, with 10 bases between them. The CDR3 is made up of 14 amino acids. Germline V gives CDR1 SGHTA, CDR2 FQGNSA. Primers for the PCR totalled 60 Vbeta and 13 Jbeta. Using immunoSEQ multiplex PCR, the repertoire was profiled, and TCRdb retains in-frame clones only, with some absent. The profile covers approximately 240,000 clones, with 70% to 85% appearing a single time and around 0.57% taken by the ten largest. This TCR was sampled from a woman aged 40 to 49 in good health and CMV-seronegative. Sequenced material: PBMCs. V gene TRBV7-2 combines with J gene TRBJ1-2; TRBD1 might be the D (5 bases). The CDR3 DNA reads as TGTGCCAGCAGCTTAGGGGGCCAGATCTATGGCTACACCTTC. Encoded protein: CASSLGGQIYGYTF. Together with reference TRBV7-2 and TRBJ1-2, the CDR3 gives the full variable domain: GAGVSQSPSNKVTEKGKDVELRCDPISGHTALYWYRQSLGQGLEFLIYFQGNSAPDKSGLPSDRFSAERTGGSVSTLTIQRTQQEDSAVYLCASSLGGQIYGYTFGSGTRLTVV.